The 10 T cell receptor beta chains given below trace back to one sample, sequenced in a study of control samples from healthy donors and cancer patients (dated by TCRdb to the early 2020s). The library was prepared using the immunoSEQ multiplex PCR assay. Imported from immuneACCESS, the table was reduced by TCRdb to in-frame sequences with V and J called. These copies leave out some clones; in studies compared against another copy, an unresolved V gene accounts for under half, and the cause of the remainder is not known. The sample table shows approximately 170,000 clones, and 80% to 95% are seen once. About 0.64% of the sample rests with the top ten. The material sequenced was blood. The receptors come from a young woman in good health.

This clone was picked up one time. The CDR3 sequence is CASSLQGNSPLHF. In DNA, the CDR3 is TGTGCCAGCAGTTTACAGGGTAATTCACCCCTCCACTTT. This chain uses TRBV27 with TRBJ1-6; TRBD1 is a possible D gene (5 bases). CDR3 length: 13 amino acids. The germline V gene encodes CDR1 MNHEY and CDR2 SMNVEV (reference sequence). V was cut by 2 bases and J by 6 bases, with 5 bases left in between.

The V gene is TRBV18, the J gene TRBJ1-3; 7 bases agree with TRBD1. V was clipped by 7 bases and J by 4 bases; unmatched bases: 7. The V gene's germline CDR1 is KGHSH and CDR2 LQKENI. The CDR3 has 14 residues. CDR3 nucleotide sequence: TGTGCCAGCTGGGACAGAACTCAAGGAAACACCATATATTTT. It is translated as CASWDRTQGNTIYF.

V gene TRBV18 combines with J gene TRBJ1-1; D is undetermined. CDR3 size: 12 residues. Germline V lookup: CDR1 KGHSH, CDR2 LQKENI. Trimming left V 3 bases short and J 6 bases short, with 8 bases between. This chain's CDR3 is CASSPGVPEAFF. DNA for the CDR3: TGTGCCAGCTCACCCGGGGTTCCTGAAGCTTTCTTT.

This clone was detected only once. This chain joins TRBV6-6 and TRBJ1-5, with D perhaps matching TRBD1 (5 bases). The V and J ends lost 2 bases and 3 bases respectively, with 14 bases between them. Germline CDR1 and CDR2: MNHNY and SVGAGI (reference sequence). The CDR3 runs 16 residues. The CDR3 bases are TGTGCCAGCAGTTACCTGGGTCAGGGACCCAATCAGCCCCAGCATTTT. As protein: CASSYLGQGPNQPQHF.

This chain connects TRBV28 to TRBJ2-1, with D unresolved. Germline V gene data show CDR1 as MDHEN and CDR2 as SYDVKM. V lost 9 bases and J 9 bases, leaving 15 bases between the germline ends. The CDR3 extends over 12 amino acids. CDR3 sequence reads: CASYMSPSEQFF. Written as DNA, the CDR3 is TGTGCCAGTTACATGAGCCCTAGTGAGCAGTTCTTC.

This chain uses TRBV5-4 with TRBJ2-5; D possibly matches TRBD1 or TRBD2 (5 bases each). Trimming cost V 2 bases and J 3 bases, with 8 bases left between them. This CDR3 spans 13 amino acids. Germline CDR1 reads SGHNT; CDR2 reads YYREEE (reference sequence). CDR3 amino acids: CASSFRDEETQYF. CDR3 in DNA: TGTGCCAGCAGCTTCCGGGACGAAGAGACCCAGTACTTC.

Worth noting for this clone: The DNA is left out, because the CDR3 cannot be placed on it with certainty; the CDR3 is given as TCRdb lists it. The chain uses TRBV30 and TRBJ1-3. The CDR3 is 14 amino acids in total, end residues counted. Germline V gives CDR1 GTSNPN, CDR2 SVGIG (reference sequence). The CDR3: CVSVPARSGNTIYF.

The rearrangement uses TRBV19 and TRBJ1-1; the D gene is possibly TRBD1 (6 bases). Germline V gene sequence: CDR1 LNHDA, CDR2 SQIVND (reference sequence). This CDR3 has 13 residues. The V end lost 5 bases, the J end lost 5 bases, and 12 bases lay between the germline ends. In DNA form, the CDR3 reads TGTGCCAGTAGTGAACAGGGTTGGACTGAAGCTTTCTTT. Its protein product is CASSEQGWTEAFF.

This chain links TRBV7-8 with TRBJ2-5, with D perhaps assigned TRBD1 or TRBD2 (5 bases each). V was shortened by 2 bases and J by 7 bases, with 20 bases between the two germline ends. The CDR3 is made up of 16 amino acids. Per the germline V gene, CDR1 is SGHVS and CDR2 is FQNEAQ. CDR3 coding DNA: TGTGCCAGCAGCTTAAAATCCCGGGACGGGTTTGGGACCCAGTACTTC. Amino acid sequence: CASSLKSRDGFGTQYF.

In DNA form, the CDR3 reads TGTGCCAGCAGTTTAAACTTTGGCGGCCCACGTGGCTACACCTTC. This codes for CASSLNFGGPRGYTF. This rearrangement joins TRBV6-5 to TRBJ1-2; no clear D gene. The CDR3 extends over 15 amino acids. The germline V gene has CDR1 MNHEY and CDR2 SVGAGI. V was shortened by 4 bases and J by 7 bases, with 19 bases between the two germline ends.